This TCR beta chain was sequenced during a study of blood T cells in healthy people across ages. The donors, healthy Caucasians from Russia, were aged 6 to 90. Only a few counts were recorded for this clonotype. What it binds is unknown. Study findings and constraints: Per million T cells, the diversity of TCR beta decreased roughly linearly as age advanced. Naive CD4+ cell counts and diversity both ran higher in long-lived than in aged donors.

Germline lookup yields CDR1 SQVTM and CDR2 ANQGSEA. The CDR3 consists of 11 residues. Trimming pared 5 bases from V and 2 bases from J, leaving 7 bases between. The second PCR ran roughly 6 to 12 cycles with a sample-barcoded 5' primer and J-beta primers. TCRdb reanalysed the 5' RACE reads using MiXCR and keeps one entry per CDR3 protein. Among roughly 720,000 distinct CDR3 sequences listed, about 53% were seen once. The sequence came from a man older than 75 in good health. The chain links TRBV29-1 to TRBJ2-7; TRBD2 is a possible D gene (5 bases). The sequenced material came from blood. CDR3 sequence: CSVRDTYEQYF. The CDR3 region has the DNA TGCAGCGTTCGGGATACCTACGAGCAGTACTTC.